Listed here are 15 T cell receptor beta chains from one sample, sequenced in a study of blood T cell repertoires in COVID-19. The protocol was immunoSEQ multiplex PCR, while the TCRdb copy is restricted to in-frame clones and leaves out a portion. The sample contains under 500,000 clones, 80% to 90% of which appear only once. Input material: PBMCs or T cells enriched from blood (not recorded which). These receptors all stem from a man aged 30-40 years who had recovered from COVID-19.

CDR3 coding DNA: TGTGCCAGCAGCCCCCTGGGACTAGGGGACACCGGGGAGCTGTTTTTT. Protein sequence: CASSPLGLGDTGELFF. V gene TRBV11-2 combines with J gene TRBJ2-2; TRBD2 matches 8 bases. Germline-derived CDR1 and CDR2 are SGHAT and FQNNGV. The CDR3 is made up of 16 amino acids. V was pared by 5 bases and J by 3 bases, with 8 bases of the junction left unmatched. Full variable domain (remainder filled in from reference TRBV11-2 and TRBJ2-2): EAGVAQSPRYKIIEKRQSVAFWCNPISGHATLYWYQQILGQGPKLLIQFQNNGVVDDSQLPKDRFSAERLKGVDSTLKIQPAKLEDSAVYLCASSPLGLGDTGELFFGEGSRLTVL.

The chain joins TRBV29-1 to TRBJ1-2; TRBD1 matches 7 bases. Germline lookup yields CDR1 SQVTM and CDR2 ANQGSEA. This CDR3 is 13 amino acids long. V shed 5 bases, J shed 5 bases, and the junction held 8 bases outside the gene matches. The CDR3 DNA reads as TGCAGCGTTCTACCGGGACAGACATATGGCTACACCTTC. Translating gives CSVLPGQTYGYTF.

This chain joins TRBV29-1 and TRBJ1-2; D perhaps matches TRBD1 (6 bases). The CDR3 is 14 residues long. V was clipped by 4 bases and J by 4 bases, with 16 bases between them. Germline CDR1 SQVTM, CDR2 ANQGSEA. This chain's CDR3 is CSVVGGAVIYGYTF. The CDR3 nucleotides read TGCAGCGTTGTTGGGGGCGCAGTGATCTATGGCTACACCTTC.

The chain carries TRBV10-2 and TRBJ2-7; D is uncertain. The V gene lost 5 bases and the J gene lost 4 bases, with 9 bases spanning the gap. The CDR3 covers 12 residues. CDR1 and CDR2 from the germline V gene are WSHSY and SAAADI. The DNA of the CDR3 is TGCGCCAGCAGTCAGACTGTATACGAGCAGTACTTC. Protein sequence: CASSQTVYEQYF.

This clone appeared a single time. The chain couples TRBV27 to TRBJ1-1; D is undetermined. This CDR3 comprises 13 residues. V dropped 5 bases and J dropped 2 bases, with 9 bases sitting between them. Germline CDR1 MNHEY, CDR2 SMNVEV (reference sequence). CDR3 sequence (DNA): TGTGCCAGCAGTGCCTACCTCAACACTGAAGCTTTCTTT. As protein: CASSAYLNTEAFF.

This clone was recorded a few times. The V gene is TRBV7-2, the J gene TRBJ1-6; D gene uncertain. Germline V lookup: CDR1 SGHTA, CDR2 FQGNSA. Trimming removed 4 bases at V and 6 bases at J, with 13 bases between. CDR3 length equals 15 residues. Here the CDR3 reads CASSSTYRSNSPLHF. CDR3 sequence (DNA): TGTGCCAGCAGCTCCACATATCGAAGTAATTCACCCCTCCACTTT.

The chain couples TRBV5-5 to TRBJ1-2; 8 positions match TRBD1. CDR3 length: 14 residues. In germline, CDR1 is SGHKS, CDR2 YYEKEE (reference sequence). V was clipped by 3 bases and J by 7 bases; unmatched bases: 8. The CDR3 DNA is TGTGCCAGCAGCTCTGGACAGGGCGCAGGTGGCTACACCTTC. Translation gives CASSSGQGAGGYTF.

The chain joins TRBV11-2 to TRBJ1-5, with D hard to call. Germline V gene data show CDR1 as SGHAT and CDR2 as FQNNGV. Trimming pared 5 bases from V and 2 bases from J, leaving 10 bases between. The CDR3 spans 14 residues. CDR3 loop: CASSLLDRNQPQHF. The DNA of the CDR3 is TGTGCCAGCAGCCTCCTAGATCGCAATCAGCCCCAGCATTTT.

This chain connects TRBV2 to TRBJ2-7, with a weak D call TRBD2 (6 bases). This CDR3 comprises 11 residues. V was cut by 6 bases and J by 5 bases, with 8 bases left in between. Germline lookup yields CDR1 SNHLY and CDR2 FYNNEI. The CDR3 DNA follows: TGTGCCAGCAGGCGACTAGACGAGCAGTACTTC. Translating it yields CASRRLDEQYF.

V and J are TRBV4-1 and TRBJ2-7, with D maybe TRBD2 (7 bases). V lost 3 bases to trimming and J lost 7 bases, with 16 bases between them. The CDR3 spans 14 residues. Germline-derived CDR1 and CDR2 are MGHRA and YSYEKL. The CDR3 sequence is CASSQGGAGNEQYF. In nucleotides, the CDR3 is TGCGCCAGCAGCCAGGGGGGGGCAGGGAATGAGCAGTACTTC.

This rearrangement joins TRBV6-5 to TRBJ1-2; possibly TRBD1 for D (6 bases). The CDR3 extends over 13 amino acids. The germline V gene has CDR1 MNHEY and CDR2 SVGAGI. V lost 7 bases and J lost 8, with 17 bases in between. CDR3 nucleotide sequence: TGTGCCAGCAACAACAGGGTTTCGGGAGGCTACACCTTC. It encodes CASNNRVSGGYTF.

This clone was seen a single time. The chain recombines TRBV13 with TRBJ1-1, with D unclear. This CDR3 spans 13 amino acids. The V gene's germline CDR1 is PRHDT and CDR2 FYEKMQ (reference sequence). Trimming removed 7 bases at V and 3 bases at J, with 12 bases between. The CDR3 nucleotides read TGTGCCAGCAATCGTCCGGCGGACACTGAAGCTTTCTTT. Its protein is CASNRPADTEAFF.

The gene calls are TRBV21-1 and TRBJ1-5. TRBV21-1 is a documented pseudogene. CDR3 length: 14 amino acids. CDR3 loop: CASSPGKRREPQHF. The CDR3 DNA reads as TGTGCCAGCAGCCCCGGGAAGCGCCGGGAGCCCCAGCATTTT.

The CDR3 DNA sequence: TGTGCCACCAGTGGGGAACTAGGAGACCAAGAGACCCAGTACTTC. As protein: CATSGELGDQETQYF. The chain couples TRBV24-1 to TRBJ2-5; perhaps TRBD2 as D (5 bases). Trimming removed 5 bases from V and 0 bases from J, with 12 bases in between. The CDR3 contains 15 residues. Per germline, CDR1 KGHDR and CDR2 SFDVKD.

The chain uses TRBV19 and TRBJ1-1, with D unclear. Looked up from germline, CDR1 is LNHDA and CDR2 is SQIVND (reference sequence). Trimming left V 0 bases short and J 7 bases short, with 3 bases between. The CDR3 extends over 11 amino acids. In DNA form, the CDR3 reads TGTGCCAGTAGTATAGATCTTGAAGCTTTCTTT. Amino acid sequence: CASSIDLEAFF. Based on the CDR3 plus reference TRBV19 and TRBJ1-1, the full variable domain is DGGITQSPKYLFRKEGQNVTLSCEQNLNHDAMYWYRQDPGQGLRLIYYSQIVNDFQKGDIAEGYSVSREKKESFPLTVTSAQKNPTAFYLCASSIDLEAFFGQGTRLTVV.